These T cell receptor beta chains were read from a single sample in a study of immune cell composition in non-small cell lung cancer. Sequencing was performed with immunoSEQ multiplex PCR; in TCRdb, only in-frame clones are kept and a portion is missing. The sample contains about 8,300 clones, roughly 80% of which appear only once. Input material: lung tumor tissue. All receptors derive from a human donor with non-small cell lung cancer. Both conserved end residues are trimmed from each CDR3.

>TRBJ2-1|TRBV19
ASSIGASYNEQF
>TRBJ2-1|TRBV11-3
ASSSSAGGPRYNEQF
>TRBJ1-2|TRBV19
ASSHLPGPGRGYT
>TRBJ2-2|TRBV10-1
ASSASDTGELF
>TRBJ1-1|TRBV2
ASTAAGTNTEAF
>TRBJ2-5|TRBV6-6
ASSWGTYTY
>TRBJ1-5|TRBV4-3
ASSQGHGGNQPQH
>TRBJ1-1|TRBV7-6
ASSLALNTEAF
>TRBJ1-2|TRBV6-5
ASSPKRTVYGYT
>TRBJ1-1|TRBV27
ASSLSAKNTEAF
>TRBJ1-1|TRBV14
ASSQARAGRNTEAF
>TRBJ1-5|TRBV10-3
AISESAGGSNQPQH
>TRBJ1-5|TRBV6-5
ASSLRTGHNQPQH
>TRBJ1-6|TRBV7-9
ASSAGGNSPLH
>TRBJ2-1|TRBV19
ASSSLGLAGGYEQF
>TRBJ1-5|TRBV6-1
ASSEQDRTPQH
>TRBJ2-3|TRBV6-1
ASSEGMGSTDTQY
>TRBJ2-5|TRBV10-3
AISPGHQETQY
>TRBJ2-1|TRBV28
ASSGTGTGDNEQF
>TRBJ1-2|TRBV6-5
ASSYSSRTGYGYT
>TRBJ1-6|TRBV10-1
ASSDGLNSPLH
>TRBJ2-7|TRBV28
AIEGSGAYEQY
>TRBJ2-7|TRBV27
ASSPQQVSYEQY
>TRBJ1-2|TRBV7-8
ASSFSRGSYT
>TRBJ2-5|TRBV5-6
ASSWDEETQY
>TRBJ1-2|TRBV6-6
ASRGQGEGYGYT
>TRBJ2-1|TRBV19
ASSYYTGSDEQF